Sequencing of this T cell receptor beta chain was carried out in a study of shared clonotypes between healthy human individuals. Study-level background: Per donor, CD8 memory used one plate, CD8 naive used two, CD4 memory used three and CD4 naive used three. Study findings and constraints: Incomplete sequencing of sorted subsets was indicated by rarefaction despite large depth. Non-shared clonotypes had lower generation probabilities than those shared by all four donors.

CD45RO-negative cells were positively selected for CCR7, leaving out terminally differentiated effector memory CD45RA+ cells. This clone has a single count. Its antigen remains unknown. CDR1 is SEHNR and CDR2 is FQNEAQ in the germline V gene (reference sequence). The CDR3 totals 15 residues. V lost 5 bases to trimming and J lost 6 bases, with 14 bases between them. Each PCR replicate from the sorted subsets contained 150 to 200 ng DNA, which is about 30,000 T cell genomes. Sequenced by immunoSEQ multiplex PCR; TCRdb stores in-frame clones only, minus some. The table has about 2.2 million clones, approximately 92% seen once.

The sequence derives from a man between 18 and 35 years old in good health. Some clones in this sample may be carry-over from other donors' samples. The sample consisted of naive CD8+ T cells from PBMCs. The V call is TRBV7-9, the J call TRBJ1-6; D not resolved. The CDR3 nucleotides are TGTGCCAGCAGCCAAGATGTCAGTTTTAATTCACCCCTCCACTTT. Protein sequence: CASSQDVSFNSPLHF.